This T cell receptor beta chain was documented in a study of blood T cells in healthy people across ages. Peripheral blood, ten milliliters per donor, was collected. The study's findings and limits: Higher diversity, along with more naive CD4+ cells, distinguished long-lived donors from aged donors.

This clonotype was counted many times. What it recognizes is unknown. V lost 3 bases to trimming and J lost 6 bases; unmatched junction nucleotides: 3. CDR1 and CDR2 (germline): DFQATT, SNEGSKA (reference sequence). This CDR3 comprises 14 residues. Primed by a sample-barcoded 5' primer and a J-beta primer mix, a second PCR proceeded for about 7 to 12 cycles. Each CDR3 protein gets one entry after TCRdb re-called the 5' RACE reads with MiXCR. Here the sample spans hundreds of thousands of distinct CDR3 sequences, more than 25% being singletons. This TCR came from a woman older than 75 in good health. The sequenced material came from blood. This chain links TRBV20-1 with TRBJ2-7; 15 nucleotides agree with TRBD2. This chain's CDR3 is CSASRGLAGGEQYF. The CDR3, as DNA: TGCAGTGCTAGCAGGGGACTAGCGGGGGGCGAGCAGTACTTC.